Sequencing of this T cell receptor (beta chain) was carried out in a study of shared clonotypes between healthy human individuals. The study's findings and limits: Some clonotypes were shared by all four sorted-subset donors, while others were not shared. The non-shared ones had lower generation probabilities than the shared ones. An expected dependence of interdonor clonotype sharing on sequencing depth was noted.

Naive CD8 isolation took CD45RO-negative cells positively selected for CCR7 and excluded terminally differentiated effector memory CD45RA+ cells. Donors comprised healthy HIV-negative adults lacking recent acute infections or vaccinations. Germline CDR1 MNHEY, CDR2 SMNVEV (reference sequence). This CDR3 region has 18 residues. V dropped 5 bases and J dropped 2; count of bases not matched to a gene: 12. As to this clone: Its antigen is unknown.

The data were produced by immunoSEQ multiplex PCR, yet TCRdb's version contains in-frame clones alone and is incomplete. The sample has about 2.1 million clones; 80% to 95% are singletons. The chain is built from TRBV27 and TRBJ2-2; the match to TRBD2 covers 9 bases. Material: naive CD8+ T cells from PBMCs. The TCR was taken from a man between 18 and 35 years old in good health. Some clones in this sample may be carry-over from other donors' samples. The CDR3, as DNA: TGTGCCAGCAGTATAATCGCCACTCTAGCGGGAAACACCGGGGAGCTGTTTTTT. Translated, it gives CASSIIATLAGNTGELFF.